This T cell receptor (beta chain) is drawn from a study of T cells in localized non-small cell lung cancer. Study-wide results and caveats: Exceeding tumor, uninvolved adjacent lung had the highest T cell clonality.

Libraries were prepared by immunoSEQ multiplex PCR; TCRdb keeps only in-frame clonotypes and omits some of them. The repertoire includes 20,000 to 30,000 clones, approximately 90% of them detected once, and around 2.5% sits in the top ten. As to this clone: The antigen is not known.

Germline V gives CDR1 MDHEN, CDR2 SYDVKM. V was pared by 7 bases and J by 5 bases, with 20 bases between. CDR3 length: 15 amino acids. This chain uses TRBV28 with TRBJ1-2, with a possible D match to TRBD1 (6 bases). This TCR came from a woman aged 35 to 75 with stage I lung adenocarcinoma. The sample in question was peripheral blood, obtained before any cancer treatment. CDR3 residues: CASMGRTDDTYGYTF. The DNA of the CDR3 is TGTGCCAGCATGGGACGGACAGATGACACTTATGGCTACACCTTC.